One sample yielded the 13 T cell receptor beta chains listed below, sequenced in a study of response to subunit inactivated influenza vaccine. Via MiXCR, TCRdb re-called the RT-PCR reads, giving one row per CDR3 protein. The sample has hundreds of thousands of distinct CDR3 sequences, 11% to 15% seen once. Sample: PBMCs from blood, taken around two weeks before vaccination. All receptors derive from a man between 45 and 60 years old who received an inactivated influenza vaccine.

V and J are TRBV7-2 and TRBJ2-2; D call uncertain. The germline CDR1 and CDR2 sequences are SGHTA and FQGNSA. The CDR3 loop spans 15 amino acids. The germline V and J ends were trimmed by 5 bases and 6 bases, with 16 bases remaining between them. The DNA of the CDR3 is TGTGCCAGCAGCCCCGACTCATCCCGGCCCGGGGAGCTGTTTTTT. Translation: CASSPDSSRPGELFF. Full variable domain (remainder filled in from reference TRBV7-2 and TRBJ2-2): GAGVSQSPSNKVTEKGKDVELRCDPISGHTALYWYRQSLGQGLEFLIYFQGNSAPDKSGLPSDRFSAERTGGSVSTLTIQRTQQEDSAVYLCASSPDSSRPGELFFGEGSRLTVL.

The V and J genes are TRBV7-2 and TRBJ2-3; no definite D call. Germline lookup yields CDR1 SGHTA and CDR2 FQGNSA. The CDR3 is 13 amino acids. Trimming took 5 bases from V and 10 from J, leaving 16 bases between them. The DNA for the CDR3 is TGTGCCAGCAGCCAATATTCAGGTCAGCCGCAGTATTTT. Residues: CASSQYSGQPQYF.

This clonotype turned up a few times. The chain carries TRBV27 and TRBJ1-2, with 8 bases that match TRBD1. V was clipped by 2 bases and J by 5 bases; unmatched bases: 4. CDR1 and CDR2 from the germline V gene are MNHEY and SMNVEV (reference sequence). This CDR3 has 14 amino acids. CDR3 DNA sequence: TGTGCCAGCAGTTTAAGGACAGGGTCGTATGGCTACACCTTC. It specifies CASSLRTGSYGYTF.

This clonotype was seen repeatedly, ten times or more. V is TRBV20-1 and J is TRBJ2-7, with TRBD2 identical over 8 bases. CDR1 is DFQATT and CDR2 is SNEGSKA in the germline V gene (reference sequence). The CDR3 has 13 residues. The J segment lost 3 bases and the V segment lost 3 bases, leaving 4 bases of the junction unmatched. The CDR3 nucleotides are TGCAGTGCTAGGGGTCTAGCGGGCTACGAGCAGTACTTC. It specifies CSARGLAGYEQYF.

The chain joins TRBV12-3 or TRBV12-4 to TRBJ2-3, with TRBD2 matching over 10 bases. The J segment lost 1 base and the V segment lost 4 bases, leaving 8 bases of the junction unmatched. CDR3 length equals 17 residues. CDR3 coding DNA: TGTGCCAGCAGTTCCAACACCGGGACTAGCGGCACAGATACGCAGTATTTT. This sequence encodes CASSSNTGTSGTDTQYF.

The genes are TRBV7-2 and TRBJ2-4; the D gene is possibly TRBD1 (5 bases). The V and J ends lost 5 bases and 2 bases respectively, with 13 bases between them. The CDR3 consists of 15 residues. The germline V gene has CDR1 SGHTA and CDR2 FQGNSA. The chain's CDR3 is CASSRFRAPKNIQYF. The DNA of the CDR3 is TGTGCCAGCAGCCGATTCAGGGCCCCCAAAAACATTCAGTACTTC.

The chain employs TRBV7-3 and TRBJ1-1, with 8 bases matching TRBD1. The germline V gene has CDR1 SGHTA and CDR2 FQGTGA. The CDR3 has 14 residues. V lost 8 bases, J lost 6 bases, and 11 bases stayed unmatched. This CDR3 is CASAPQGEVSEAFF. DNA for the CDR3: TGTGCCAGCGCCCCACAGGGGGAGGTATCTGAAGCTTTCTTT.

This clonotype was counted between two and nine times. The V and J genes are TRBV12-3 or TRBV12-4 and TRBJ2-2; 8 bases align to TRBD2. The junction had 7 bases not matched to a gene; V was cut back by 3 bases and J by 7 bases. The CDR3 extends over 15 amino acids. CDR3 sequence (DNA): TGTGCCAGCAGTTTGGAAGCGGGGGTAGGCGGGGAGCTGTTTTTT. Amino acids: CASSLEAGVGGELFF.

This clonotype came up a few times. This chain joins TRBV12-3 or TRBV12-4 and TRBJ2-7; TRBD1 or TRBD2 may be the D gene (5 bases each). This CDR3 is 13 amino acids long. V gave up 6 bases and J gave up 2 bases, with 11 bases separating them. The CDR3 nucleotides are TGTGCCAGCAGGGGGGACGTCGCCTACGAGCAGTACTTC. Amino acid sequence: CASRGDVAYEQYF.

The chain combines TRBV6-2 or TRBV6-3 with TRBJ1-5; D is perhaps TRBD1 (6 bases). Germline V gene data show CDR1 as MNHEY and CDR2 as SVGEGT. Trimming removed 11 bases from V and 3 bases from J, with 14 bases in between. The CDR3 length is 13 residues. In DNA, the CDR3 is TGTGCCTCAAAGGGGGGGGCCAATCAGCCCCAGCATTTT. Amino acid sequence: CASKGGANQPQHF.

This clonotype was recorded a few times. The rearrangement joins TRBV12-3 or TRBV12-4 to TRBJ2-2, with D possibly matching TRBD2 (5 bases). CDR3 length: 14 residues. V gave up 7 bases and J gave up 2 bases, with 11 bases separating them. CDR3 protein: CASKGLPNTGELFF. CDR3 coding DNA: TGTGCCAGCAAAGGACTTCCTAACACCGGGGAGCTGTTTTTT.

This chain connects TRBV29-1 to TRBJ1-2, with TRBD1 matching 7 bases. Germline lookup yields CDR1 SQVTM and CDR2 ANQGSEA. The CDR3 is 12 residues long. The J segment lost 8 bases and the V segment lost 4 bases, leaving 7 bases of the junction unmatched. The CDR3 region is CSVVGQPGGYTF. The CDR3 DNA follows: TGCAGCGTTGTGGGACAGCCAGGCGGCTACACCTTC.

The V gene is TRBV7-2, the J gene TRBJ2-1; 7 bases line up with TRBD1. V lost 5 bases, J lost 3 bases, and 7 bases stayed unmatched. Germline CDR1 is SGHTA and CDR2 is FQGNSA. This CDR3 is built from 15 residues. CDR3 DNA sequence: TGTGCCAGCAGCCTTGGGGACAGACTCTACAATGAGCAGTTCTTC. Translation: CASSLGDRLYNEQFF.